Listed here are 29 T cell receptor beta chains from one sample, sequenced in a study of blood T cell repertoires in COVID-19. Only in-frame clones appear in the TCRdb table, and some are missing; sequencing was by immunoSEQ multiplex PCR. The sample includes around 200,000 clones, 85% of them seen just once. The specimen was PBMCs or T cells enriched from blood (not recorded which). These receptors all come from a man aged 40-49 years who had recovered from COVID-19.

This clone was observed once. This rearrangement joins TRBV19 to TRBJ1-5; possible D gene TRBD1, 6 bases. CDR1 is LNHDA, CDR2 SQIVND, per germline (reference sequence). CDR3 length: 13 residues. V lost 5 bases and J lost 6, with 11 bases in between. The CDR3 DNA reads as TGTGCCAGTAGTGAACAGGGTCCTCAGCCCCAGCATTTT. It is translated as CASSEQGPQPQHF.

The chain links TRBV11-3 to TRBJ2-7; 9 bases agree with TRBD1. J gave up 4 bases and V 6 bases, and 22 bases lay outside the gene matches. CDR3 length equals 19 residues. The germline V gene encodes CDR1 SGHNT and CDR2 YENEEA. The CDR3 is CASSPRDREGIRRAYEQYF. The CDR3 region has the DNA TGTGCCAGCAGTCCTAGGGACAGGGAGGGAATAAGGCGCGCATACGAGCAGTACTTC.

This clone showed up just a few times. V is TRBV19 and J is TRBJ2-7, with a possible D match to TRBD2 (5 bases). The CDR3 totals 18 residues. The germline gives CDR1 LNHDA, CDR2 SQIVND (reference sequence). The V and J ends lost 5 bases and 0 bases respectively, with 23 bases between them. The CDR3 reads CASSPGLGSVGFSYEQYF. The CDR3 DNA follows: TGTGCCAGTAGTCCTGGACTCGGTTCGGTTGGGTTCTCCTACGAGCAGTACTTC.

This clone came up once. The CDR3 coding sequence is TGCGCCAGCAGCAAGAGCTCCTACGAGCAGTACTTC. Its translation is CASSKSSYEQYF. The V and J genes are TRBV5-1 and TRBJ2-7; D remains unclear. The germline V gene has CDR1 SGHRS and CDR2 YFSETQ. This CDR3 has 12 amino acids. V lost 4 bases to trimming and J lost 0 bases, with 5 bases between them.

Only one count was recorded for this clone. The chain combines TRBV29-1 with TRBJ2-7, with D possibly TRBD2 on 5 matching bases. Germline CDR1 SQVTM, CDR2 ANQGSEA. V was cut by 5 bases and J by 6 bases, with 14 bases left in between. The CDR3 has 12 residues. The CDR3 region has the DNA TGCAGCGTTTCGGGATACGTGTCCGAGCAGTACTTC. Amino acids: CSVSGYVSEQYF.

The gene calls are TRBV6-6 and TRBJ1-6; TRBD1 might be the D (5 bases). CDR1 MNHNY and CDR2 SVGAGI come from the germline V gene (reference sequence). V lost 3 bases to trimming and J lost 5 bases, with 11 bases between them. CDR3 length: 15 amino acids. The CDR3 region is CASSYAGTDNSPLHF. CDR3 nucleotide sequence: TGTGCCAGCAGTTATGCCGGGACTGATAATTCACCCCTCCACTTT.

The rearrangement links TRBV6-2 or TRBV6-3 to TRBJ1-1; TRBD1 matches at 8 bases. This CDR3 contains 15 residues. The V segment lost 4 bases and the J segment 5 bases; nucleotides outside the gene matches: 9. The V gene's germline CDR1 is MNHEY and CDR2 SVGEGT. The DNA for the CDR3 is TGTGCCAGCAGTTTTTCCGGACAGGGAGGGACTGAAGCTTTCTTT. It yields the protein CASSFSGQGGTEAFF.

This sequence joins TRBV18 and TRBJ1-4; D is uncertain. Germline V gene data show CDR1 as KGHSH and CDR2 as LQKENI. Trimming pared 3 bases from V and 12 bases from J, leaving 11 bases between. The length of the CDR3 is 12 residues. This CDR3 is CASSPTGRELFF. The CDR3 DNA reads TGTGCCAGCTCACCCACGGGTCGCGAACTGTTTTTT.

The rearrangement links TRBV18 to TRBJ2-5, with 7 bases matching TRBD2. Germline V CDR1 and CDR2: KGHSH, LQKENI. V gave up 4 bases and J gave up 1 base; unmatched junction bases: 12. This CDR3 contains 17 residues. For the CDR3, the DNA is TGTGCCAGCTCACAAAACGTTGACACGGGGGGCCAAGAGACCCAGTACTTC. Translation: CASSQNVDTGGQETQYF. Full variable domain (rest looked up from reference TRBV18 and TRBJ2-5): NAGVMQNPRHLVRRRGQEARLRCSPMKGHSHVYWYRQLPEEGLKFMVYLQKENIIDESGMPKERFSAEFPKEGPSILRIQQVVRGDSAAYFCASSQNVDTGGQETQYFGPGTRLLVL.

This sequence joins TRBV5-1 and TRBJ2-1; D remains unclear. The V and J ends lost 2 bases and 6 bases respectively, with 9 bases between them. Germline V gene data show CDR1 as SGHRS and CDR2 as YFSETQ. The CDR3 loop spans 13 amino acids. Here the CDR3 DNA reads TGCGCCAGCAGCTTCACGTCGAGCAATGAGCAGTTCTTC. It specifies CASSFTSSNEQFF.

CDR3 protein: CASRESNTEAFF. Written as DNA, the CDR3 is TGTGCCAGCAGAGAGTCGAACACTGAAGCTTTCTTT. The V call is TRBV28, the J call TRBJ1-1; D is unclear. Between the trimmed V and J ends, which lost 6 bases and 1 base, there was a span of 6 bases. The germline V gene encodes CDR1 MDHEN and CDR2 SYDVKM. This CDR3 spans 12 amino acids.

This CDR3 is CASSPTGESGELFF. Here the CDR3 DNA reads TGTGCCAGCAGCCCAACAGGGGAGAGCGGGGAGCTGTTTTTT. The genes are TRBV7-3 and TRBJ2-2, with 7 nucleotides matching TRBD1. Germline V lookup: CDR1 SGHTA, CDR2 FQGTGA. The CDR3 loop spans 14 amino acids. J gave up 7 bases and V 5 bases, and 7 bases lay outside the gene matches.

The chain joins TRBV6-2 or TRBV6-3 to TRBJ1-2, with TRBD1 matching over 8 bases. Germline V gene lookup returns CDR1 MNHEY and CDR2 SVGEGT. This CDR3 is 14 amino acids long. Losses at the gene ends were 6 bases for V and 4 bases for J; bases not matched to a gene: 7. CDR3 DNA sequence: TGTGCCAGCAGCACAGAAGGACAGGGCTATGGCTACACCTTC. Amino acid sequence: CASSTEGQGYGYTF.

J is TRBJ2-7 and V is TRBV7-8; 11 bases are a match to TRBD2. J was trimmed by 2 bases and V by 5 bases; bases with no gene match: 11. Germline V gene sequence: CDR1 SGHVS, CDR2 FQNEAQ. CDR3 length: 17 residues. CDR3 amino acids: CASSPLSGRASAYEQYF. DNA for the CDR3: TGTGCCAGCAGCCCACTTAGCGGGAGGGCATCAGCCTACGAGCAGTACTTC.

The rearrangement links TRBV7-2 to TRBJ1-2; the D gene is possibly TRBD1 (6 bases). This CDR3 is built from 17 residues. Germline V gene lookup returns CDR1 SGHTA and CDR2 FQGNSA. Trimming took 3 bases from V and 0 from J, leaving 17 bases between them. The CDR3 spells CASSFRLPRTANYGYTF. The CDR3 nucleotides are TGTGCCAGCAGCTTCCGATTACCTAGGACAGCTAACTATGGCTACACCTTC.

The CDR3 DNA reads TGTGCCATCAGTGTAGGGGGACCCCGAGGCGAGCAGTACTTC. Protein sequence: CAISVGGPRGEQYF. This chain connects TRBV10-3 to TRBJ2-7, with a tentative D call TRBD1 (6 bases). Trimming cost V 4 bases and J 6 bases, with 16 bases left between them. Germline lookup yields CDR1 ENHRY and CDR2 SYGVKD. This CDR3 is built from 14 residues.

The rearrangement joins TRBV28 to TRBJ2-2; D gene ambiguous. The CDR3 loop spans 14 amino acids. V was clipped by 4 bases and J by 2 bases, with 8 bases between them. Germline CDR1 is MDHEN and CDR2 is SYDVKM. The CDR3: CASSYFPNTGELFF. The CDR3 nucleotides are TGTGCCAGCAGTTATTTCCCTAACACCGGGGAGCTGTTTTTT.

This chain links TRBV19 with TRBJ1-5; D remains unclear. Germline CDR1 reads LNHDA; CDR2 reads SQIVND (reference sequence). Trimming removed 2 bases at V and 4 bases at J, with 6 bases between. This CDR3 spans 13 amino acids. The CDR3 nucleotides read TGTGCCAGTAGTATAACTGTAAATCAGCCCCAGCATTTT. Its protein product is CASSITVNQPQHF.

J is TRBJ2-3 and V is TRBV15; D is undetermined. V lost 0 bases and J lost 0, with 10 bases in between. Germline-derived CDR1 and CDR2 are LNHNV and YYDKDF (reference sequence). This CDR3 comprises 16 residues. The chain's CDR3 is CATSREVAPSTDTQYF. CDR3 DNA sequence: TGTGCCACCAGCAGAGAGGTAGCCCCTAGCACAGATACGCAGTATTTT.

The rearrangement links TRBV7-2 to TRBJ2-1; a weak D match, TRBD2 (5 bases). V was cut by 2 bases and J by 5 bases, with 7 bases left in between. Germline CDR1 and CDR2: SGHTA and FQGNSA. The CDR3 consists of 13 residues. CDR3: CASSLIANNEQFF. In nucleotides, the CDR3 is TGTGCCAGCAGCTTAATAGCGAACAATGAGCAGTTCTTC.

This chain links TRBV15 with TRBJ1-1; the match to TRBD1 covers 8 bases. CDR3 length: 15 amino acids. Germline-derived CDR1 and CDR2 are LNHNV and YYDKDF (reference sequence). J gave up 12 bases and V 4 bases, and 16 bases lay outside the gene matches. The CDR3 coding sequence is TGTGCCACCAGCATAAGTACCGGGACAGGATCATATACTTTCTTT. This translates into CATSISTGTGSYTFF.

This chain connects TRBV29-1 to TRBJ2-3; perhaps TRBD1 as D (6 bases). The CDR3 spans 13 residues. The germline V gene has CDR1 SQVTM and CDR2 ANQGSEA. V was shortened by 7 bases and J by 4 bases, with 15 bases between the two germline ends. The CDR3 reads CSGQQGVADTQYF. CDR3 coding DNA: TGCAGCGGACAACAGGGAGTCGCAGATACGCAGTATTTT.

The J gene is TRBJ2-7, the V gene TRBV27, with D tentatively TRBD2 (6 bases). V was cut by 6 bases and J by 3 bases, with 12 bases left in between. The CDR3 contains 13 residues. Germline CDR1 MNHEY, CDR2 SMNVEV (reference sequence). The CDR3 nucleotides read TGTGCCAGCAGGGGGGGACTGCGCTACGAGCAGTACTTC. Its translation: CASRGGLRYEQYF.

The chain uses TRBV19 and TRBJ2-7; 8 bases line up with TRBD1. This CDR3 has 15 amino acids. Germline V lookup: CDR1 LNHDA, CDR2 SQIVND (reference sequence). The trim removed 5 bases at V and 3 bases at J, leaving 9 bases unmatched. The DNA for the CDR3 is TGTGCCAGTAGTCCTCGTCCCGGGACAGGCTACGAGCAGTACTTC. The encoded protein is CASSPRPGTGYEQYF.

The chain uses TRBV2 and TRBJ2-3; no clear D. Per germline, CDR1 SNHLY and CDR2 FYNNEI. Trimming took 6 bases from V and 4 from J, leaving 14 bases between them. CDR3 length: 14 residues. The CDR3 region has the DNA TGTGCCAGCAGGGCGCGGCCACTATCAGATACGCAGTATTTT. It translates to CASRARPLSDTQYF.

The V call is TRBV6-5, the J call TRBJ2-1, with TRBD1 as a possible D gene (6 bases). This CDR3 has 15 amino acids. V lost 5 bases, J lost 0 bases, and 11 bases lay in between. Germline CDR1 is MNHEY and CDR2 is SVGAGI. The CDR3 sequence: CASSPQGSSYNEQFF. The DNA of the CDR3 is TGTGCCAGCAGTCCGCAGGGGAGCTCCTACAATGAGCAGTTCTTC.

This clone is a singleton in its sample. The V call is TRBV19, the J call TRBJ1-5, with no clear D. The CDR3 has 12 residues. Germline V lookup: CDR1 LNHDA, CDR2 SQIVND (reference sequence). V lost 5 bases to trimming and J lost 8 bases, with 10 bases between them. CDR3 DNA sequence: TGTGCCAGTAGTCCTCAGGTGGAGCCCCAGCATTTT. It encodes CASSPQVEPQHF.

The rearrangement joins TRBV6-1 to TRBJ2-3; TRBD2 is a possible D gene (5 bases). Germline V gene sequence: CDR1 MNHNS, CDR2 SASEGT. The CDR3 runs 14 residues. V was shortened by 3 bases and J by 4 bases, with 11 bases between the two germline ends. The CDR3 reads CASSEGDEADTQYF. The CDR3, as DNA: TGTGCCAGCAGTGAGGGAGATGAGGCAGATACGCAGTATTTT.

The chain combines TRBV6-4 with TRBJ2-2, with D maybe TRBD2 (6 bases). The germline gives CDR1 MRHNA, CDR2 SNTAGT. The length of the CDR3 is 17 residues. Trimming cost V 4 bases and J 1 base, with 16 bases left between them. The CDR3 region is CASSGPGGRMNTGELFF. DNA for the CDR3: TGTGCCAGCAGTGGGCCCGGAGGGCGGATGAACACCGGGGAGCTGTTTTTT.